This is a list of T cell receptor beta chains from one sample in a study of T cell responses to AZD1222 COVID-19 vaccine. Sequencing used immunoSEQ multiplex PCR; TCRdb keeps in-frame clones, though not all of them. This repertoire shows approximately 150,000 clones, approximately 89% found once; its top ten account for roughly 1.7%. The sequencing here drew on peripheral blood, taken 28 days after the second AZD1222 dose. These receptor sequences come from an adult who received the AZD1222 COVID-19 vaccine. CDR3s include the opening cysteine and the closing phenylalanine or tryptophan. A D gene is named only where the DNA matches it firmly. The size entry is marked missing in some rows and otherwise reads once, few, many or a size class.

V	D	length	J	size	CDR3	DNA
TRBV4-3	TRBD2	15	TRBJ2-7	NA	CASSQELAGVNEQYF	TGCGCCAGCAGCCAAGAACTAGCGGGTGTCAACGAGCAGTACTTC
TRBV5-4	TRBD2	15	TRBJ2-3	NA	CASSKGLAGTDTQYF	TGTGCCAGCAGCAAGGGACTAGCGGGCACAGATACGCAGTATTTT
TRBV7-2	NA	13	TRBJ1-5	NA	CASSLKKGQPQHF	TGTGCCAGCAGCTTAAAGAAGGGGCAGCCCCAGCATTTT
TRBV12-5	NA	14	TRBJ2-5	NA	CASRVGGLGETQYF	TGTGCTAGTAGGGTCGGGGGGCTCGGTGAGACCCAGTACTTC
TRBV28	NA	14	TRBJ1-5	NA	CASSFGSSTPPQHF	TGTGCCAGCAGTTTCGGGTCCTCCACTCCGCCCCAGCATTTT
TRBV19	TRBD1	15	TRBJ2-1	NA	CASSFGTGGHNEQFF	TGTGCCAGTAGTTTCGGGACAGGTGGTCACAATGAGCAGTTCTTC
TRBV30	NA	14	TRBJ2-2	NA	CAWSAGLGTGELFF	TGTGCCTGGAGCGCCGGACTTGGCACCGGGGAGCTGTTTTTT
TRBV7-2	NA	15	TRBJ2-2	once	CASSLTAGNTGELFF	TGTGCCAGCAGCTTAACGGCTGGGAACACCGGGGAGCTGTTTTTT
TRBV4-3	NA	14	TRBJ1-5	NA	CASSQDGAGQPQHF	TGCGCCAGCAGCCAAGATGGCGCCGGTCAGCCCCAGCATTTT
TRBV19	NA	13	TRBJ2-7	NA	CASSYRVYYEQYF	TGTGCCAGTAGTTACAGGGTCTACTACGAGCAGTACTTC
TRBV18	TRBD1	13	TRBJ1-2	NA	CASSRTGGDGYTF	TGTGCCAGCTCACGGACAGGGGGGGATGGCTACACCTTC
TRBV7-2	NA	11	TRBJ2-7	NA	CASSPGYEQYF	TGTGCCAGCAGCCCCGGCTACGAGCAGTACTTC
TRBV28	NA	13	TRBJ1-4	NA	CATVGGRLGKLFF	TGTGCCACCGTTGGGGGGCGCCTCGGAAAACTGTTTTTT
TRBV10-3	NA	16	TRBJ1-2	NA	CAISVGGIAKLDGYTF	TGTGCCATCAGTGTCGGAGGGATTGCTAAGCTAGATGGCTACACCTTC
TRBV29-1	TRBD1	14	TRBJ1-4	NA	CSVSGGPWGEKLFF	TGCAGCGTCTCAGGGGGCCCCTGGGGTGAAAAACTGTTTTTT
TRBV2	NA	17	TRBJ2-2	NA	CASSESGGARSTGELFF	TGTGCCAGCAGTGAATCTGGCGGGGCTAGGAGTACCGGGGAGCTGTTTTTT
TRBV3-1/TRBV3-2	NA	17	TRBJ2-3	NA	CASSLSIGGSATDTQYF	TGTGCCAGCAGCCTCTCCATAGGGGGGTCGGCCACAGATACGCAGTATTTT
TRBV28	NA	12	TRBJ2-3	NA	CASSTLLDTQYF	TGTGCCAGCAGTACCCTATTGGATACGCAGTATTTT
TRBV9	NA	13	TRBJ1-5	few	CASSVLGNQPQHF	TGTGCCAGCAGCGTTCTAGGGAATCAGCCCCAGCATTTT
TRBV7-8	TRBD1	13	TRBJ1-1	NA	CASSYQGDTEAFF	TGTGCCAGCAGCTATCAGGGGGACACTGAAGCTTTCTTT
TRBV19	TRBD1	15	TRBJ1-3	NA	CASSAGQAGGDTIYF	TGTGCCAGTAGTGCGGGACAGGCAGGAGGAGACACCATATATTTT
TRBV3-1/TRBV3-2	NA	15	TRBJ1-2	NA	CASSQDLISRVPYTF	TGTGCCAGCAGCCAAGATCTAATATCACGGGTCCCCTACACCTTC
TRBV9	NA	14	TRBJ2-7	NA	CASSVGLMGYEQYF	TGTGCCAGCAGCGTAGGGCTGATGGGCTACGAGCAGTACTTC
TRBV2	NA	13	TRBJ1-2	NA	CASSGQTNYGYTF	TGTGCCAGCAGTGGACAGACGAACTATGGCTACACCTTC
TRBV6-2/TRBV6-3	TRBD2	17	TRBJ2-2	NA	CASSYGGLAGGTGELFF	TGTGCCAGCAGTTACGGGGGACTAGCGGGAGGCACCGGGGAGCTGTTTTTT
TRBV5-1	NA	16	TRBJ1-2	NA	CASSLGDGITNYGYTF	TGCGCCAGCAGCTTGGGTGACGGTATTACTAACTATGGCTACACCTTC
TRBV7-9	TRBD2	17	TRBJ2-1	NA	CASSDPLAGLAGAEQFF	TGTGCCAGCAGCGACCCTTTGGCAGGACTAGCGGGTGCTGAGCAGTTCTTC
TRBV27	NA	17	TRBJ1-3	few	CASSLKGPSNSGNTIYF	TGTGCCAGCAGTTTGAAGGGGCCTTCTAACTCTGGAAACACCATATATTTT
TRBV19	TRBD1	14	TRBJ1-2	NA	CASTRQGRRLGYTF	TGTGCCAGTACCAGACAGGGCAGAAGGCTTGGCTACACCTTC
TRBV24-1	TRBD1	17	TRBJ2-3	NA	CATSPMTGEERSDTQYF	TGTGCCACCAGTCCCATGACAGGGGAGGAGCGGTCAGATACGCAGTATTTT
TRBV19	TRBD2	14	TRBJ2-1	few	CASKDREAGNEQFF	TGTGCCAGTAAAGACCGGGAGGCGGGCAATGAGCAGTTCTTC
TRBV30	TRBD1	13	TRBJ1-3	NA	CAWTQGSGNTIYF	TGTGCCTGGACACAGGGGTCTGGAAACACCATATATTTT
TRBV9	NA	12	TRBJ2-2	once	CASSVSKGELFF	TGTGCCAGCAGCGTTAGTAAGGGGGAGCTGTTTTTT
TRBV4-1	TRBD1	18	TRBJ1-5	NA	CASSQGVLGTGDNQPQHF	TGCGCCAGCAGCCAAGGTGTTCTCGGGACAGGGGACAATCAGCCCCAGCATTTT
TRBV6-5	TRBD2	15	TRBJ2-2	NA	CASSRSGRVTGELFF	TGTGCCAGCAGTCGTAGCGGGAGAGTGACCGGGGAGCTGTTTTTT
TRBV27	TRBD1	14	TRBJ1-1	NA	CASSLSGGGSEAFF	TGTGCCAGCAGTTTATCGGGAGGGGGCTCTGAAGCTTTCTTT
TRBV10-1	TRBD2	17	TRBJ2-1	NA	CATIPRVEREEGDEQFF	TGCGCCACCATCCCACGGGTTGAGCGGGAGGAGGGGGATGAGCAGTTCTTC
TRBV4-2	TRBD2	17	TRBJ2-2	NA	CASSQESVAGPTGELFF	TGTGCCAGCAGCCAAGAATCGGTAGCGGGGCCCACCGGGGAGCTGTTTTTT
TRBV7-2	NA	14	TRBJ2-7	NA	CASSFIAGTYEQYF	TGTGCCAGCAGCTTTATAGCCGGTACCTACGAGCAGTACTTC
TRBV29-1	NA	14	TRBJ2-7	NA	CSVLKGRGGYEQYF	TGCAGCGTCCTCAAGGGCAGGGGCGGTTACGAGCAGTACTTC
TRBV2	NA	14	TRBJ2-7	few	CASRVGLGSYEQYF	TGTGCCAGCAGAGTGGGACTGGGGAGCTACGAGCAGTACTTC
TRBV21-1	NA	15	TRBJ2-1	NA	CASSKRGGRGNEQFF	TGTGCCAGCAGCAAAAGAGGCGGGAGGGGCAATGAGCAGTTCTTC
TRBV27	NA	16	TRBJ2-1	NA	CASRWRGWGVDNEQFF	TGTGCCAGCAGATGGAGGGGTTGGGGTGTAGATAATGAGCAGTTCTTC
TRBV6-5	TRBD2	15	TRBJ2-1	NA	CASRQAGGPYNEQFF	TGTGCCAGCAGGCAAGCGGGAGGGCCCTACAATGAGCAGTTCTTC
TRBV15	NA	17	TRBJ2-7	NA	CATETGFRPPTSYEQYF	TGTGCCACCGAGACGGGGTTTAGGCCTCCAACCTCCTACGAGCAGTACTTC
TRBV4-3	TRBD1	15	TRBJ2-7	NA	CASSQALTGDYEQYF	TGCGCCAGCAGCCAAGCCCTGACAGGGGACTACGAGCAGTACTTC
TRBV7-8	NA	14	TRBJ1-3	few	CASSLGAEGNTIYF	TGTGCCAGCAGCTTAGGGGCAGAGGGAAACACCATATATTTT
TRBV7-8	NA	15	TRBJ1-4	NA	CASSRRGLEREKLFF	TGTGCCAGCAGCAGGCGGGGCCTTGAGCGTGAAAAACTGTTTTTT
TRBV9	TRBD1	15	TRBJ1-1	NA	CASSVGTGFDTEAFF	TGTGCCAGCAGCGTAGGGACAGGGTTTGACACTGAAGCTTTCTTT
TRBV6-2/TRBV6-3	NA	16	TRBJ2-5	NA	CASSYLPWGAGETQYF	TGTGCCAGCAGTTACTTACCTTGGGGGGCGGGTGAGACCCAGTACTTC
TRBV30	NA	14	TRBJ2-7	few	CAWSRGSGPYEQYF	TGTGCCTGGTCCAGGGGGAGCGGGCCCTACGAGCAGTACTTC
TRBV7-2	NA	13	TRBJ2-1	NA	CASSLQGVDEQFF	TGTGCCAGCAGCTTACAAGGCGTCGATGAGCAGTTCTTC
TRBV5-1	TRBD1	14	TRBJ1-6	NA	CASRTDRGSSPLHF	TGCGCCAGCAGAACGGACAGGGGGTCCTCACCCCTCCACTTT
TRBV18	NA	15	TRBJ2-4	NA	CASSPRAGGIDIQYF	TGTGCCAGCTCACCTCGAGCGGGTGGGATTGACATTCAGTACTTC
TRBV3-1/TRBV3-2	NA	18	TRBJ2-1	NA	CASSPLARGQRTHNEQFF	TGTGCCAGCAGCCCCCTAGCGCGGGGTCAGAGAACCCACAATGAGCAGTTCTTC